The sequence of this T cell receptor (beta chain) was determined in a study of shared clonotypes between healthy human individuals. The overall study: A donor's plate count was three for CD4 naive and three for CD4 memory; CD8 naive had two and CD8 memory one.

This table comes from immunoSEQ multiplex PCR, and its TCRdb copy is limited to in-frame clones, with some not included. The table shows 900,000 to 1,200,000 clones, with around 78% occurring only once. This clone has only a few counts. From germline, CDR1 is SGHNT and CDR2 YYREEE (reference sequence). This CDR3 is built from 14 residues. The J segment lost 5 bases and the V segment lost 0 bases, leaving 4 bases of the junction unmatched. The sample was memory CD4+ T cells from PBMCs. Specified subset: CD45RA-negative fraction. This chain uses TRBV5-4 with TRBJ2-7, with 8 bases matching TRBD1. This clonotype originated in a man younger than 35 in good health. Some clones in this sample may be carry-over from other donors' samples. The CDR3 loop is CASSLETGVNEQYF. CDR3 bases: TGTGCCAGCAGCTTGGAGACAGGGGTTAACGAGCAGTACTTC.